This entry lists 17 T cell receptor beta chains sequenced from one sample in a study of blood T cell repertoires in COVID-19. The repertoire was sequenced with immunoSEQ multiplex PCR; TCRdb's copy has only in-frame clones and lacks some. In the table there are about 260,000 clones, roughly 88% of which are singletons. The specimen was PBMCs or T cells enriched from blood (not recorded which). The receptors derive from a woman between 45 and 60 years old who had recovered from COVID-19.

The V and J genes are TRBV23-1 and TRBJ1-1; D perhaps matches TRBD1 (6 bases). TRBV23-1 has ORF status, its function being uncertain. V shed 1 base and J shed 6 bases, with 18 bases lying between them. This CDR3 contains 16 residues. Here the CDR3 reads CASSQYPHGGGPEAFF. The DNA of the CDR3 is TGCGCCAGCAGTCAATACCCCCATGGGGGGGGCCCTGAAGCTTTCTTT.

This chain joins TRBV5-1 and TRBJ2-3; 10 positions agree with TRBD2. The trim removed 4 bases at V and 4 bases at J, leaving 9 bases unmatched. The length of the CDR3 is 16 residues. The V gene's germline CDR1 is SGHRS and CDR2 YFSETQ. The CDR3 loop reads CASSARLAGQSDTQYF. CDR3 sequence (DNA): TGCGCCAGCAGCGCCAGACTAGCGGGCCAATCAGATACGCAGTATTTT.

The chain employs TRBV7-9 and TRBJ2-7; the D is unclear. V lost 5 bases and J lost 0, with 14 bases in between. This CDR3 contains 15 residues. Germline CDR1 SEHNR, CDR2 FQNEAQ (reference sequence). CDR3 amino acids: CASSPLSVNSYEQYF. The CDR3 DNA is TGTGCCAGCAGCCCCCTGAGCGTCAACTCCTACGAGCAGTACTTC.

This clone was recorded once. V gene TRBV24-1 combines with J gene TRBJ1-5; D is uncertain. The germline CDR1 and CDR2 sequences are KGHDR and SFDVKD. The V end was cut by 4 bases, the J end by 1 base, with 4 bases between. The CDR3 has 13 residues. CDR3 bases: TGTGCCACCAGTGAGACAAGCAATCAGCCCCAGCATTTT. It yields the protein CATSETSNQPQHF.

The chain links TRBV7-2 to TRBJ2-7; no clear D. Germline V gene lookup returns CDR1 SGHTA and CDR2 FQGNSA. The CDR3 contains 11 residues. Trimming shortened V by 6 bases and J by 3 bases, and 6 bases separated the two germline ends. Here the CDR3 DNA reads TGTGCCAGCAGTCAGATCTACGAGCAGTACTTC. It specifies CASSQIYEQYF.

The chain employs TRBV4-2 and TRBJ2-1; D unresolved. Germline-derived CDR1 and CDR2 are LGHNA and YNFKEQ. The length of the CDR3 is 15 residues. The ends were cut back, 0 bases at V and 7 bases at J, with 13 bases in the middle. Here the CDR3 DNA reads TGTGCCAGCAGCCAAGATTTAGGAGCCGGAAATGAGCAGTTCTTC. Protein product: CASSQDLGAGNEQFF.

The CDR3 loop reads CASRTHGGIYNSPLHF. CDR3 coding DNA: TGTGCCAGCAGAACCCATGGGGGGATATATAATTCACCCCTCCACTTT. The V and J genes are TRBV2 and TRBJ1-6, with D possibly matching TRBD1 (5 bases). This CDR3 contains 16 residues. Trimming stripped 6 bases from V and 4 bases from J, with 16 bases between. CDR1 is SNHLY, CDR2 FYNNEI, per germline.

This clone showed up just a few times. V is TRBV18 and J is TRBJ1-1, with 7 bases identical to TRBD1. With V trimmed by 7 bases and J by 1 base, 3 bases remained unmatched. The CDR3 sequence is 13 residues long. Germline V gene lookup returns CDR1 KGHSH and CDR2 LQKENI. CDR3 loop: CASLGTANTEAFF. The CDR3 DNA follows: TGTGCCAGCTTAGGGACAGCGAACACTGAAGCTTTCTTT.

This rearrangement joins TRBV2 to TRBJ2-1, with 9 positions matching TRBD1. Germline V gives CDR1 SNHLY, CDR2 FYNNEI. After removal of 4 bases from V and 9 bases from J, the junction contained 10 bases not matched to a gene. CDR3 length: 15 residues. CDR3 sequence reads: CASSGRDREKGEQFF. CDR3 sequence (DNA): TGTGCCAGCAGTGGACGGGACAGGGAGAAGGGTGAGCAGTTCTTC.

The chain couples TRBV4-1 to TRBJ1-1, with D possibly TRBD1 on 6 matching bases. The V end was cut by 5 bases, the J end by 0 bases, with 13 bases between. The CDR3 has 15 residues. CDR1 MGHRA and CDR2 YSYEKL come from the germline V gene. The CDR3 bases are TGCGCCAGCAGCAAGGGGGTCGCGTTGAACACTGAAGCTTTCTTT. This codes for CASSKGVALNTEAFF.

V usage is TRBV28 and J usage is TRBJ2-1; 9 bases map to TRBD2. Germline-derived CDR1 and CDR2 are MDHEN and SYDVKM. Trimming at V came to 4 bases and at J to 2 bases, leaving 6 bases not matched to a gene. The CDR3 has 16 residues. CDR3 nucleotide sequence: TGTGCCAGCAGTTCACCGACTAGCGGAACCTACAATGAGCAGTTCTTC. Protein sequence: CASSSPTSGTYNEQFF.

V is TRBV27 and J is TRBJ2-7, with TRBD1 matching over 12 bases. From germline, CDR1 is MNHEY and CDR2 SMNVEV (reference sequence). This CDR3 spans 15 amino acids. The trim removed 5 bases at V and 5 bases at J, leaving 7 bases unmatched. CDR3 sequence: CASSPLGQGANEQYF. DNA of the CDR3: TGTGCCAGCAGTCCCCTGGGACAGGGGGCGAACGAGCAGTACTTC.

This clone was seen a few times. The V gene is TRBV28, the J gene TRBJ2-1; TRBD2 agrees at 7 bases. CDR3 length equals 19 residues. Germline V gene lookup returns CDR1 MDHEN and CDR2 SYDVKM. The CDR3 loop reads CVLLWVREGGPLNKVGQFF. DNA of the CDR3: TGTGTGTTACTTTGGGTGCGCGAGGGAGGGCCGCTCAATAAGGTAGGGCAGTTCTTC.

The genes are TRBV30 and TRBJ2-6, with a weak D call TRBD2 (5 bases). Germline V gives CDR1 GTSNPN, CDR2 SVGIG (reference sequence). Trimming cost V 7 bases and J 0 bases, with 16 bases left between them. The CDR3 extends over 16 amino acids. The CDR3, as DNA: TGTGCCTCCCTGACTAATCCGATCTCTGGGGCCAACGTCCTGACTTTC. The encoded protein is CASLTNPISGANVLTF.

V gene TRBV7-3 combines with J gene TRBJ1-3, with D possibly TRBD1 on 6 matching bases. Germline V gene sequence: CDR1 SGHTA, CDR2 FQGTGA. V lost 5 bases, J lost 4 bases, and 15 bases lay in between. CDR3 size: 15 residues. CDR3 amino acids: CASSNRGGAGNTIYF. The DNA for the CDR3 is TGTGCCAGCAGCAACCGGGGGGGCGCCGGAAACACCATATATTTT.

The rearrangement uses TRBV7-8 and TRBJ2-7; TRBD2 matches at 7 bases. This CDR3 is built from 14 residues. The V gene end was trimmed by 5 bases and the J gene end by 8 bases; junction bases not matched to a gene: 12. Germline assignment: CDR1 SGHVS and CDR2 FQNEAQ. DNA of the CDR3: TGTGCCAGCAGCACCGGTGGGGGGGGATCACAGCAGTACTTC. Protein sequence: CASSTGGGGSQQYF.

The CDR3 bases are TGTGCCAGCAGTTCCCCAGGGCTTACGCAGTATTTT. It translates to CASSSPGLTQYF. The rearrangement uses TRBV27 and TRBJ2-3; D possibly corresponds to TRBD1 (5 bases). V was pared by 4 bases and J by 8 bases, with 10 bases between. The CDR3 is 12 amino acids. CDR1 is MNHEY and CDR2 is SMNVEV in the germline V gene (reference sequence).